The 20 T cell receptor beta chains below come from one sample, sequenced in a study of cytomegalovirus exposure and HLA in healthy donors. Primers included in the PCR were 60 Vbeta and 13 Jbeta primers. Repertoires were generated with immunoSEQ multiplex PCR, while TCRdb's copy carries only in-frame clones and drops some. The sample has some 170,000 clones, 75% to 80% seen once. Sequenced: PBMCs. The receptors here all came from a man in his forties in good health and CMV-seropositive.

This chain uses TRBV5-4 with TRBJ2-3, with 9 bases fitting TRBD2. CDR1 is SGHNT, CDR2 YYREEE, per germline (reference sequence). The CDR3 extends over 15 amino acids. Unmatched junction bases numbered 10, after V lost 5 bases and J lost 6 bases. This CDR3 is CASRSGTSPWDTQYF. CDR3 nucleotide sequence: TGTGCCAGCAGGTCCGGGACTAGCCCTTGGGATACGCAGTATTTT.

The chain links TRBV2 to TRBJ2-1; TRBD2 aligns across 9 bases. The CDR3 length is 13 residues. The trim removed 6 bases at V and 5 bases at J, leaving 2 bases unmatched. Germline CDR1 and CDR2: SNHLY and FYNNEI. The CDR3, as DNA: TGTGCCAGCAGGGGACTAGCCGACAATGAGCAGTTCTTC. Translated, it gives CASRGLADNEQFF.

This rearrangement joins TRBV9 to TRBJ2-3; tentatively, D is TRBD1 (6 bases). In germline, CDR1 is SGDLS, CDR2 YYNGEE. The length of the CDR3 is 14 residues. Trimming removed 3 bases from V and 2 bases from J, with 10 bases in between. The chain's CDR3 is CASSGQVSTDTQYF. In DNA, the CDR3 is TGTGCCAGCAGCGGACAGGTTTCCACAGATACGCAGTATTTT.

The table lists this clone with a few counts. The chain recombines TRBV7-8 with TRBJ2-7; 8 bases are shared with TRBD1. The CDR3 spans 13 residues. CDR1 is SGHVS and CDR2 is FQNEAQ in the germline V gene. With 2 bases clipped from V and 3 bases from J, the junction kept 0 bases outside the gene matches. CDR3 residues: CASSLTGGYEQYF. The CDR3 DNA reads TGTGCCAGCAGCTTAACAGGGGGCTACGAGCAGTACTTC.

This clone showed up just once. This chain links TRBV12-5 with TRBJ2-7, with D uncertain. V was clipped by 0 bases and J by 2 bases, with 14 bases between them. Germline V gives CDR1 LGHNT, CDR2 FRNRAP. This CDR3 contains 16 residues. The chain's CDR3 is CASGLVRSQVPYEQYF. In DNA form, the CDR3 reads TGTGCTAGTGGTTTGGTACGGTCGCAGGTCCCCTACGAGCAGTACTTC.

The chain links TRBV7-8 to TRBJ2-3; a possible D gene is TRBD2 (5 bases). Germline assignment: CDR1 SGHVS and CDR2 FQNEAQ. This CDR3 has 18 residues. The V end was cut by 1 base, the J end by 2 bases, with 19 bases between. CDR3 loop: CASSLDPRGVGTTDTQYF. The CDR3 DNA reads TGTGCCAGCAGCTTAGACCCCCGGGGAGTGGGCACCACAGATACGCAGTATTTT.

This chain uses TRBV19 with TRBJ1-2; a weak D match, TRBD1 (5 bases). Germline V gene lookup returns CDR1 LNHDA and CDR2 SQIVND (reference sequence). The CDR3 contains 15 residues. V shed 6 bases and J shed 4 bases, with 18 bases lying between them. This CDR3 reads CASRPGHGISYGYTF. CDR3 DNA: TGTGCCAGTAGGCCAGGACACGGAATCAGCTATGGCTACACCTTC.

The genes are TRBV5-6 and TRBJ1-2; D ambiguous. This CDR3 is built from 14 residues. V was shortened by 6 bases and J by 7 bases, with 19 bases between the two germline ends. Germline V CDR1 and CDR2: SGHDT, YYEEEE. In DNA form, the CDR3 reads TGTGCCAGCACCTCAAGGAGGGTCGTCGCTGGCTACACCTTC. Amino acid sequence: CASTSRRVVAGYTF.

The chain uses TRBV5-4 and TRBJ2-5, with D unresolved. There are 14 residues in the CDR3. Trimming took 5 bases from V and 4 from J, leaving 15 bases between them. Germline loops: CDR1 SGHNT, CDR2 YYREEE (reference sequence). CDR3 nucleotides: TGTGCCAGCAGTCGTGGTGGGTCGGGAGAGACCCAGTACTTC. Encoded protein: CASSRGGSGETQYF.

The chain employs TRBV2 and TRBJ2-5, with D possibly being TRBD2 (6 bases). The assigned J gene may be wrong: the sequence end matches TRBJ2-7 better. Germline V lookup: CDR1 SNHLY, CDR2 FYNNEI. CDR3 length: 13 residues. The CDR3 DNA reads TGTGCCAGCAGTGAGGACTATTCTTACGAGCAGTACTTC. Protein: CASSEDYSYEQYF.

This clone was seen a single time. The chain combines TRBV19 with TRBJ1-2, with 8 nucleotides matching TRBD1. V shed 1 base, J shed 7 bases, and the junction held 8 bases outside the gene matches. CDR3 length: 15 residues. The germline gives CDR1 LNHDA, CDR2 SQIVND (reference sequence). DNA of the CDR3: TGTGCCAGTAGTATAGGGGGGACAGGCGTAGGTGGCTACACCTTC. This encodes CASSIGGTGVGGYTF.

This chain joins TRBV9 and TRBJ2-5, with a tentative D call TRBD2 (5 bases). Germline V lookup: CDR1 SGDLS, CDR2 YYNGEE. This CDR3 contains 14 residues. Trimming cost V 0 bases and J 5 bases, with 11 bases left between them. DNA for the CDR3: TGTGCCAGCAGCGTAGGGCTAGCCCCCGAGACCCAGTACTTC. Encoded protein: CASSVGLAPETQYF.

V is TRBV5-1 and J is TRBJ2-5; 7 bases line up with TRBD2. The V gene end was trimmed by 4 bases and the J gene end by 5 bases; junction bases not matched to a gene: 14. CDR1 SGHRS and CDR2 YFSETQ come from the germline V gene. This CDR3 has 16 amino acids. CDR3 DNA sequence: TGCGCCAGCAGCCCGGCTAGCGGTCGACCGGAGGAGACCCAGTACTTC. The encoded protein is CASSPASGRPEETQYF.

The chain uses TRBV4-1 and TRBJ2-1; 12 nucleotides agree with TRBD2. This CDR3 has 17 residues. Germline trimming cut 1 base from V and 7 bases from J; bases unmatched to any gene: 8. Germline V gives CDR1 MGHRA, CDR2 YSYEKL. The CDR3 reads CASSQGPGLAGKNEQFF. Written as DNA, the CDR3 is TGCGCCAGCAGCCAAGGCCCAGGACTAGCGGGAAAAAATGAGCAGTTCTTC.

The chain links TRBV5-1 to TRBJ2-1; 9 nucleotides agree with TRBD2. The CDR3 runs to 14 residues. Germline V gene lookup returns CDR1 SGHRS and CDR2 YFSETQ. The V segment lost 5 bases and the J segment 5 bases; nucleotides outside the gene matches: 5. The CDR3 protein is CASSRASGNNEQFF. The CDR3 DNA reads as TGCGCCAGCAGTCGGGCTAGCGGGAACAATGAGCAGTTCTTC.

CDR3 sequence reads: CASSLGTSGSYEQYF. The CDR3 coding sequence is TGCGCCAGCAGCTTGGGGACTAGCGGATCCTACGAGCAGTACTTC. The chain joins TRBV5-1 to TRBJ2-7, with 10 bases identical to TRBD2. The germline CDR1 and CDR2 sequences are SGHRS and YFSETQ. The CDR3 contains 15 residues. V lost 0 bases and J lost 1; bases outside the gene matches: 1.

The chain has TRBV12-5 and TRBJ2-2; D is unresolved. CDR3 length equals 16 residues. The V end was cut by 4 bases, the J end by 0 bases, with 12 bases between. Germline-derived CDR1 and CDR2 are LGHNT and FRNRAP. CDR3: CASGSLAQANTGELFF. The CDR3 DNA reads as TGTGCTAGTGGTTCCTTGGCCCAGGCGAACACCGGGGAGCTGTTTTTT.

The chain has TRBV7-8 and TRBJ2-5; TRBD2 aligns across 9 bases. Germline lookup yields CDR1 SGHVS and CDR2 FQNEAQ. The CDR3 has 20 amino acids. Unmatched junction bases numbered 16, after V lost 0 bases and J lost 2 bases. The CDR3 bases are TGTGCCAGCAGCTTAGCCCCCTCTGGCGGGAGGGCCTTGGGGCAAGAGACCCAGTACTTC. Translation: CASSLAPSGGRALGQETQYF.

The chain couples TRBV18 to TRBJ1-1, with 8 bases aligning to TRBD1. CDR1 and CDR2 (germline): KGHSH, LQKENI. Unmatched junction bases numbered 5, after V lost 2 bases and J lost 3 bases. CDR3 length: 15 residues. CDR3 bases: TGTGCCAGCTCACCAGGGTACAGGGGGGACACTGAAGCTTTCTTT. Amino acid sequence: CASSPGYRGDTEAFF.

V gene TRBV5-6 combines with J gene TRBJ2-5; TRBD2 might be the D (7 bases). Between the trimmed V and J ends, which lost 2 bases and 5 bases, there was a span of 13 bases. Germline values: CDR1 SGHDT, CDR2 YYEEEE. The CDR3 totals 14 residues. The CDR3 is CASSFRGREETQYF. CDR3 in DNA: TGTGCCAGCAGCTTTAGGGGGAGGGAGGAGACCCAGTACTTC.